A selection of T cell receptor beta chains follows, all from one sample in a study of cytomegalovirus exposure and HLA in healthy donors. Profiled with immunoSEQ multiplex PCR; TCRdb holds only in-frame clones, not every one. In total, the table holds 80,000 to 100,000 clones. Material: PBMCs. The receptor source for this set is a woman aged 25 to 39 in good health and CMV-seronegative. Each CDR3 is given with its conserved first and last residue. D genes are given only for firm matches.

j_gene,d_gene,v_gene,CDR3aa,CDR3nt
TRBJ2-7,.,TRBV19,CASSKQGDYEQYF,TGTGCCAGTAGCAAACAGGGAGACTACGAGCAGTACTTC
TRBJ2-7,TRBD1,TRBV2,CASTQTGGSSYEQYF,TGTGCCAGCACACAAACAGGGGGGAGCTCCTACGAGCAGTACTTC
TRBJ1-1,TRBD1,TRBV7-9,CASSLAGRGRPLNTEAFF,TGTGCCAGCAGCTTAGCTGGCAGGGGGCGGCCGTTGAACACTGAAGCTTTCTTT
TRBJ1-1,TRBD1,TRBV5-1,CASSLGVRDRVTNTEAFF,TGCGCCAGCAGCTTGGGTGTCAGGGACAGAGTAACGAACACTGAAGCTTTCTTT
TRBJ1-6,TRBD1,TRBV28,CASSLGQGDNSPLHF,TGTGCCAGCAGTTTGGGACAGGGTGATAATTCACCCCTCCACTTT
TRBJ1-2,TRBD1,TRBV28,CASSPPDRVYGYTF,TGTGCCAGCAGTCCCCCCGACAGGGTCTATGGCTACACCTTC
TRBJ2-1,TRBD2,TRBV29-1,CSVSGRAGTYNEQFF,TGCAGCGTCTCCGGGAGGGCCGGCACCTACAATGAGCAGTTCTTC
TRBJ2-3,.,TRBV14,CASSPRQGSTDTQYF,TGTGCCAGCAGCCCCCGGCAGGGTAGCACAGATACGCAGTATTTT
TRBJ2-3,TRBD2,TRBV6-1,CASSDPGLAGVGDTQYF,TGTGCCAGCAGTGACCCGGGACTAGCGGGAGTAGGAGATACGCAGTATTTT
TRBJ2-1,TRBD2,TRBV7-6,CASSLIAGGPNEQFF,TGTGCCAGCAGCTTAATAGCGGGGGGGCCGAATGAGCAGTTCTTC
TRBJ1-2,.,TRBV2,CASSEDIGNYGYTF,TGTGCCAGCAGTGAGGACATCGGTAACTATGGCTACACCTTC
TRBJ2-7,TRBD1,TRBV13,CASSPGQAGYEQYF,TGTGCCAGCAGCCCGGGACAGGCCGGATACGAGCAGTACTTC
TRBJ2-3,TRBD2,TRBV9,CASSAKGLAGTDTQYF,TGTGCCAGCAGCGCGAAGGGACTAGCGGGGACAGATACGCAGTATTTT
TRBJ1-1,.,TRBV19,CASSSPPPGNTEAFF,TGTGCCAGTAGTAGCCCTCCGCCCGGGAACACTGAAGCTTTCTTT
TRBJ2-3,.,TRBV6-6,CASSVGRSTDTQYF,TGTGCCAGCAGCGTAGGGAGGAGCACAGATACGCAGTATTTT
TRBJ1-5,.,TRBV5-6,CASSLDRSHQPQHF,TGTGCCAGCAGCTTGGACAGGTCTCATCAGCCCCAGCATTTT
TRBJ1-2,.,TRBV25-1,CASSPSFYGYTF,TGTGCCAGCAGTCCGTCGTTCTATGGCTACACCTTC
TRBJ2-5,.,TRBV7-3,CASSLRPQETQYF,TGTGCCAGCAGCTTAAGGCCTCAAGAGACCCAGTACTTC
TRBJ1-6,.,TRBV27,CASSLGRSSYNSPLHF,TGTGCCAGCAGTTTGGGGCGGAGCTCCTATAATTCACCCCTCCACTTT
TRBJ2-7,.,TRBV6-6,CASSRDRNSYEQYF,TGTGCCAGCAGCCGCGACAGGAACTCCTACGAGCAGTACTTC
TRBJ2-1,.,TRBV7-3,CASSISGGVGGGNEQFF,TGTGCCAGCAGCATTTCTGGCGGGGTTGGGGGAGGCAATGAGCAGTTCTTC
TRBJ2-7,TRBD1,TRBV6-1,CASSDLTGSSYEQYF,TGTGCCAGCAGTGACCTGACAGGGAGCTCCTACGAGCAGTACTTC
TRBJ2-5,TRBD1,TRBV28,CASSSQGHIQETQYF,TGTGCCAGCAGTTCACAGGGGCATATCCAAGAGACCCAGTACTTC
TRBJ2-7,.,TRBV6-1,CASSDRQGSYEQYF,TGTGCCAGCAGTGATCGGCAGGGTAGCTACGAACAGTACTTC
TRBJ1-4,TRBD1,TRBV13,CASSLDRGGEKLFF,TGTGCCAGCAGCTTGGACAGGGGAGGTGAAAAACTGTTTTTT
TRBJ2-7,TRBD1,TRBV19,CASSIGQGYEQYF,TGTGCCAGTAGTATAGGACAGGGCTACGAGCAGTACTTC
TRBJ1-5,.,TRBV28,CASSLERGRNQPQHF,TGTGCCAGCAGCCTGGAAAGGGGTCGCAATCAGCCCCAGCATTTT
TRBJ2-7,TRBD1,TRBV19,CASSSHGPGQGRGEQYF,TGTGCCAGTAGTAGTCACGGTCCCGGACAGGGGCGCGGCGAGCAGTACTTC
TRBJ1-3,TRBD1,TRBV18,CASSLATGGQNTIYF,TGTGCCAGCTCTCTTGCGACAGGGGGCCAAAACACCATATATTTT
TRBJ1-2,.,TRBV5-6,CASSLWSYGYTF,TGTGCCAGCAGCTTGTGGAGCTATGGCTACACCTTC
TRBJ1-2,TRBD1,TRBV28,CASRGDRVFFGYTF,TGTGCCAGCAGAGGGGACAGGGTTTTTTTTGGCTACACCTTC
TRBJ2-1,.,TRBV11-1,CASSGLLRGDYNEQFF,TGTGCCAGCAGCGGCTTGTTAAGGGGCGATTACAATGAGCAGTTCTTC
TRBJ1-2,.,TRBV6-1,CASSEGGSGSYGYTF,TGTGCCAGCAGTGAAGGCGGCAGCGGCTCCTATGGCTACACCTTC
TRBJ2-3,TRBD2,TRBV9,CASSVGSGSVTDTQYF,TGTGCCAGCAGCGTAGGTAGCGGGAGTGTCACAGATACGCAGTATTTT
TRBJ2-1,TRBD2,TRBV5-1,CASRGTSGENEQFF,TGCGCCAGCAGAGGGACTAGCGGGGAGAATGAGCAGTTCTTC
TRBJ1-5,.,TRBV19,CASSIGGVSNQPQHF,TGTGCCAGTAGTATAGGGGGAGTTAGCAATCAGCCCCAGCATTTT
TRBJ1-2,.,TRBV29-1,CSVEVPGDYGYTF,TGCAGCGTTGAAGTGCCGGGAGACTATGGCTACACCTTC
TRBJ1-3,TRBD1,TRBV11-3,CASSCPGTGLSGNTIYF,TGTGCCAGCAGCTGCCCCGGGACAGGCCTCTCTGGAAACACCATATATTTT
TRBJ2-3,.,TRBV2,CASAPFGRGTTDTQYF,TGTGCCAGCGCCCCGTTTGGGCGGGGGACAACAGATACGCAGTATTTT
TRBJ1-2,.,TRBV2,CASSEVAGYTF,TGTGCCAGCAGTGAAGTAGCCGGCTACACCTTC
TRBJ2-3,TRBD1,TRBV4-1,CASSLGTDSTDTQYF,TGCGCCAGCAGCCTCGGGACAGACAGCACAGATACGCAGTATTTT
TRBJ2-1,.,TRBV7-2,CASSALYRVSYNEQFF,TGTGCCAGCAGCGCCCTATACAGGGTTTCCTACAATGAGCAGTTCTTC
TRBJ1-5,TRBD1,TRBV30,CAWSSTGVYQPQHF,TGTGCCTGGAGCTCTACAGGGGTTTATCAGCCCCAGCATTTT
TRBJ1-2,.,TRBV6-5,CASSYGTTASGYTF,TGTGCCAGCAGTTACGGGACAACAGCTTCTGGCTACACCTTC
TRBJ1-6,.,TRBV15,CATSRGFPGGSGSPLHF,TGTGCCACCAGCAGAGGTTTTCCGGGAGGCAGTGGTTCACCCCTCCACTTT
TRBJ1-2,.,TRBV28,CASSSPRGGYGYTF,TGTGCCAGCAGCTCCCCCCGGGGGGGCTATGGCTACACCTTC
TRBJ2-7,TRBD2,TRBV5-1,CASSPGTSASEQYF,TGCGCCAGCAGCCCAGGGACTAGCGCATCCGAGCAGTACTTC
TRBJ1-6,TRBD1,TRBV18,CASSIGQGGNSPLHF,TGTGCCAGCTCAATCGGACAGGGGGGTAATTCACCCCTCCACTTT
TRBJ2-2,.,TRBV6-1,CASRARGSGELFF,TGTGCCAGCAGGGCAAGGGGGTCCGGGGAGCTGTTTTTT
TRBJ1-1,.,TRBV29-1,CSTYLNTEAFF,TGCAGTACTTACTTGAACACTGAAGCTTTCTTT
TRBJ2-1,TRBD2,TRBV4-2,CASSQLSGGAWDEQFF,TGTGCCAGCAGCCAACTTTCCGGGGGGGCCTGGGATGAGCAGTTCTTC
TRBJ2-3,.,TRBV14,CASSHRVLSTDTQYF,TGTGCCAGCAGCCACAGGGTCCTCAGCACAGATACGCAGTATTTT
TRBJ2-7,TRBD2,TRBV27,CASSGDYSYEQYF,TGTGCCAGCAGTGGGGACTACTCCTACGAGCAGTACTTC
TRBJ2-7,TRBD1,TRBV11-3,CASSSRTGGSYEQYF,TGTGCCAGCAGCTCGAGGACAGGGGGATCCTACGAGCAGTACTTC
TRBJ1-4,.,TRBV2,CASSEFQGATNEKLFF,TGTGCCAGCAGTGAATTTCAGGGTGCAACTAATGAAAAACTGTTTTTT
TRBJ2-7,.,TRBV6-1,CASREGVWRAYEQYF,TGTGCCAGCAGAGAAGGGGTTTGGAGGGCCTACGAGCAGTACTTC
TRBJ1-1,.,TRBV19,CASSIGVGGGTEAFF,TGTGCCAGTAGTATCGGAGTTGGGGGGGGAACTGAAGCTTTCTTT
TRBJ1-1,.,TRBV9,CASSVVQGWGTEAFF,TGTGCCAGCAGCGTAGTGCAGGGGTGGGGAACTGAAGCTTTCTTT
TRBJ1-5,TRBD1,TRBV4-1,CASSQEQGVDSNQPQHF,TGCGCCAGCAGCCAAGAACAGGGGGTTGATAGCAATCAGCCCCAGCATTTT
TRBJ1-1,.,TRBV7-9,CASSLGGGSEAFF,TGTGCCAGCAGCTTGGGGGGTGGCTCTGAAGCTTTCTTT